The 19 T cell receptor beta chains below all came from one sample that was sequenced in a study of blood T cell repertoires in COVID-19. The table came from immunoSEQ multiplex PCR; TCRdb's copy has only in-frame clones and leaves some out. The repertoire holds fewer than 350,000 clones, with approximately 87% as singletons. Material for sequencing was peripheral blood. The receptors stem from a woman under 40 with COVID-19, enrolled during active disease.

The rearrangement links TRBV13 to TRBJ2-7, with D perhaps TRBD1 (6 bases). Trimming took off 1 base at V and 3 bases at J, with 10 bases between the two ends. Germline values: CDR1 PRHDT, CDR2 FYEKMQ (reference sequence). The CDR3 contains 14 residues. This CDR3 reads CASSLVRTDYEQYF. CDR3 nucleotide sequence: TGTGCCAGCAGCTTAGTACGGACAGACTACGAGCAGTACTTC. The full variable domain, with the rest looked up from reference TRBV13 and TRBJ2-7, is AAGVIQSPRHLIKEKRETATLKCYPIPRHDTVYWYQQGPGQDPQFLISFYEKMQSDKGSIPDRFSAQQFSDYHSELNMSSLELGDSALYFCASSLVRTDYEQYFGPGTRLTVT.

A single count supports this clone. The chain recombines TRBV5-1 with TRBJ1-5; 8 bases agree with TRBD1. Germline V CDR1 and CDR2: SGHRS, YFSETQ. CDR3 size: 14 residues. Trimming took 4 bases from V and 7 from J; bases not matched to a gene: 7. In nucleotides, the CDR3 is TGCGCCAGCAGCCTCGACAGGGGAGGACAGCCCCAGCATTTT. As protein: CASSLDRGGQPQHF.

The chain employs TRBV6-2 or TRBV6-3 and TRBJ1-5, with 8 bases identical to TRBD1. From germline, CDR1 is MNHEY and CDR2 SVGEGT. CDR3 size: 17 residues. Losses at the gene ends were 0 bases for V and 3 bases for J; bases not matched to a gene: 7. The CDR3 DNA reads TGTGCCAGCAGTTACTCCGGGACAGGAAAGATCAATCAGCCCCAGCATTTT. The encoded protein is CASSYSGTGKINQPQHF.

CDR3 in DNA: TGTGCCAGCAGCTCCGCCGGGACAGGAGGCTACGAGCAGTACTTC. Amino acid sequence: CASSSAGTGGYEQYF. The rearrangement joins TRBV7-9 to TRBJ2-7; 8 bases match TRBD1. This CDR3 contains 15 residues. From germline, CDR1 is SEHNR and CDR2 FQNEAQ (reference sequence). The V segment lost 4 bases and the J segment 3 bases; nucleotides outside the gene matches: 8. Variable domain in full (rest from reference TRBV7-9 and TRBJ2-7): DTGVSQNPRHKITKRGQNVTFRCDPISEHNRLYWYRQTLGQGPEFLTYFQNEAQLEKSRLLSDRFSAERPKGSFSTLEIQRTEQGDSAMYLCASSSAGTGGYEQYFGPGTRLTVT.

The V and J genes are TRBV4-1 and TRBJ2-1; a possible D gene is TRBD1 (5 bases). The CDR3 sequence is 16 residues long. Trimming pared 1 base from V and 1 base from J, leaving 11 bases between. Germline values: CDR1 MGHRA, CDR2 YSYEKL. As DNA, the CDR3 is TGCGCCAGCAGCCAAGGTAGGGGCCAGTCCTACAATGAGCAGTTCTTC. It codes for CASSQGRGQSYNEQFF.

The chain has TRBV18 and TRBJ2-7; the match to TRBD2 covers 9 bases. V gave up 4 bases and J gave up 4 bases; unmatched junction bases: 5. The V gene's germline CDR1 is KGHSH and CDR2 LQKENI. This CDR3 region has 14 residues. The CDR3 bases are TGTGCCAGCTCACGCGGGGGGGGCAAATACGAGCAGTACTTC. Its translation is CASSRGGGKYEQYF.

The genes are TRBV9 and TRBJ1-1; TRBD1 is a possible D gene (5 bases). The CDR3 loop spans 14 amino acids. The germline CDR1 and CDR2 sequences are SGDLS and YYNGEE. V was shortened by 4 bases and J by 5 bases, with 15 bases between the two germline ends. This CDR3 is CASSSSGIGTEAFF. In DNA form, the CDR3 reads TGTGCCAGCAGCAGTTCAGGGATTGGGACTGAAGCTTTCTTT.

The chain recombines TRBV4-1 with TRBJ2-7; no definite D call. CDR1 and CDR2 from the germline V gene are MGHRA and YSYEKL. V lost 2 bases to trimming and J lost 0 bases, with 8 bases between them. The length of the CDR3 is 14 residues. The CDR3: CASSQRASSYEQYF. Here the CDR3 DNA reads TGCGCCAGCAGCCAACGTGCTAGCTCCTACGAGCAGTACTTC.

V gene TRBV7-8 combines with J gene TRBJ2-7; 8 bases match TRBD1. The CDR3 loop spans 16 amino acids. Per germline, CDR1 SGHVS and CDR2 FQNEAQ. V shed 4 bases and J 0 bases; nucleotides not matched to a gene: 8. This chain's CDR3 is CASSSGPGQASYEQYF. The DNA of the CDR3 is TGTGCCAGCAGCTCAGGCCCGGGACAGGCCTCCTACGAGCAGTACTTC.

This sequence joins TRBV7-2 and TRBJ1-3, with D possibly being TRBD1 (6 bases). Germline loops: CDR1 SGHTA, CDR2 FQGNSA. The V end lost 4 bases, the J end lost 0 bases, and 13 bases lay between the germline ends. The CDR3 has 16 residues. The CDR3 DNA follows: TGTGCCAGCAGCTGGAGGGGGACTAGCTCTGGAAACACCATATATTTT. This encodes CASSWRGTSSGNTIYF.

A single count supports this clone. The J gene is TRBJ1-2, the V gene TRBV11-2, with a weak D call TRBD1 (6 bases). Trimming left V 3 bases short and J 5 bases short, with 13 bases between. The CDR3 is 14 amino acids. Germline CDR1 SGHAT, CDR2 FQNNGV. The chain's CDR3 is CASSFRDIGYGYTF. The CDR3 coding sequence is TGTGCCAGCAGCTTCCGGGACATAGGGTATGGCTACACCTTC.

The chain employs TRBV11-1 and TRBJ2-7, with 8 bases matching TRBD2. Germline values: CDR1 SGHAT, CDR2 FQDESV (reference sequence). With 3 bases clipped from V and 3 bases from J, the junction kept 7 bases outside the gene matches. The CDR3 is 15 residues long. The CDR3 loop is CASSFSGSGGYEQYF. CDR3 bases: TGTGCCAGCAGCTTTTCGGGGAGCGGGGGCTACGAGCAGTACTTC.

In this sample, this clone turned up once. The V call is TRBV10-2, the J call TRBJ2-2; 8 bases fit TRBD2. The CDR3 consists of 15 residues. V shed 0 bases and J 4 bases; nucleotides not matched to a gene: 1. Germline V lookup: CDR1 WSHSY, CDR2 SAAADI. The CDR3 DNA reads TGCGCCAGCAGTGAGTCCCTAGCGGGCACCGGGGAGCTGTTTTTT. Translated: CASSESLAGTGELFF.

This rearrangement joins TRBV7-8 to TRBJ2-1; 8 nucleotides align to TRBD2. The CDR3 is 15 residues long. Germline CDR1 and CDR2: SGHVS and FQNEAQ. J lost 4 bases, V lost 3 bases, and 5 bases had no gene match. The CDR3 reads CASSFGGGGYNEQFF. CDR3 DNA: TGTGCCAGCAGCTTCGGGGGGGGCGGGTACAATGAGCAGTTCTTC.

The rearrangement links TRBV18 to TRBJ2-7, with 7 bases that match TRBD1. With 3 bases clipped from V and 0 bases from J, the junction kept 11 bases outside the gene matches. The CDR3 covers 17 residues. The germline V gene has CDR1 KGHSH and CDR2 LQKENI. DNA of the CDR3: TGTGCCAGCTCACCTCAATCGGGACAGTCCCGCTCCTACGAGCAGTACTTC. This sequence encodes CASSPQSGQSRSYEQYF.

The V gene is TRBV5-5, the J gene TRBJ2-7; possible D gene TRBD2, 5 bases. The CDR3 totals 14 residues. Germline CDR1 and CDR2: SGHKS and YYEKEE (reference sequence). The V end lost 3 bases, the J end lost 7 bases, and 17 bases lay between the germline ends. The CDR3 sequence: CASSSRGPPGEQYF. DNA for the CDR3: TGTGCCAGCAGCTCCCGCGGGCCGCCGGGAGAGCAGTACTTC.

The chain is built from TRBV19 and TRBJ2-1; D is perhaps TRBD1 (6 bases). The V gene's germline CDR1 is LNHDA and CDR2 SQIVND (reference sequence). The ends were cut back, 9 bases at V and 15 bases at J, with 21 bases in the middle. CDR3 size: 12 residues. The CDR3 DNA reads TGTGCCAGCACGAGGGACACACGCCTGATGTTCTTC. It yields the protein CASTRDTRLMFF. Complete variable domain (other parts from reference TRBV19 and TRBJ2-1): DGGITQSPKYLFRKEGQNVTLSCEQNLNHDAMYWYRQDPGQGLRLIYYSQIVNDFQKGDIAEGYSVSREKKESFPLTVTSAQKNPTAFYLCASTRDTRLMFFGPGTRLTVL.

The genes are TRBV9 and TRBJ2-1, with 9 nucleotides matching TRBD2. Looked up from germline, CDR1 is SGDLS and CDR2 is YYNGEE. The CDR3 has 15 residues. V was pared by 4 bases and J by 3 bases, with 5 bases of the junction left unmatched. CDR3 region: CASSMRGGIYNEQFF. The CDR3 region has the DNA TGTGCCAGCAGCATGCGGGGGGGCATCTACAATGAGCAGTTCTTC. The entire variable domain, with the rest obtained from reference TRBV9 and TRBJ2-1, is as follows: DSGVTQTPKHLITATGQRVTLRCSPRSGDLSVYWYQQSLDQGLQFLIQYYNGEERAKGNILERFSAQQFPDLHSELNLSSLELGDSALYFCASSMRGGIYNEQFFGPGTRLTVL.

J is TRBJ2-2 and V is TRBV19, with 8 bases matching TRBD2. The germline CDR1 and CDR2 sequences are LNHDA and SQIVND (reference sequence). The CDR3 is 15 residues long. After removal of 5 bases from V and 4 bases from J, the junction contained 6 bases not matched to a gene. CDR3 nucleotides: TGTGCCAGTAGTTTTCTAGCGGGCGGCACCGGGGAGCTGTTTTTT. The encoded protein is CASSFLAGGTGELFF.